The present T cell receptor (beta chain) was sequenced within a study of T cells expressing NK-cell markers. Looked up from germline, CDR1 is LGHNT and CDR2 is FRNRAP. The CDR3 length is 13 residues. TCRdb reprocessed the 5' RACE reads and stores each CDR3 protein as one record, lacking DNA. The ten most abundant clones cover around 20% of a sample with about 170,000 distinct CDR3 sequences. The J gene is TRBJ1-5, the V gene TRBV12-5. Material: blood T cells: a sorted CD56 or NKG2C T cell subset, CD4+ or CD8+ T cells, or bulk PBMC T cells (not recorded which). The receptor's source is a man aged 18 to 69 in good health. CDR3 residues: CASSQGSWWPQHF.